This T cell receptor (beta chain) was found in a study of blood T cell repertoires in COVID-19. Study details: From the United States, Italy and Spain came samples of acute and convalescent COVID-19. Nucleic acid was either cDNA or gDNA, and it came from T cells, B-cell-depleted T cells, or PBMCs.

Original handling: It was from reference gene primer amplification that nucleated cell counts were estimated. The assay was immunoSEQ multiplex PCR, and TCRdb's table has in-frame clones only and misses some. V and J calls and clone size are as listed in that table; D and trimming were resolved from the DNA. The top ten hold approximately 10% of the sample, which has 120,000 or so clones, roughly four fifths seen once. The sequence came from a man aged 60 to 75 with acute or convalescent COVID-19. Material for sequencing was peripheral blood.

In DNA, the CDR3 is TGCGCCAGCAGCGTTAATTCGGGAAATTCACCCCTCCACTTT. This gives the protein CASSVNSGNSPLHF. The V call is TRBV5-1, the J call TRBJ1-6; D gene ambiguous. The CDR3 extends over 14 amino acids. V lost 4 bases and J lost 7, with 12 bases in between. CDR1 and CDR2 (germline): SGHRS, YFSETQ.